The T cell receptor (beta chain) described here comes from a study of shared T cell receptors in the human thymus. Sequenced by immunoSEQ multiplex PCR; TCRdb stores in-frame clones only, minus some. The sample lists 700,000 or so clones, approximately 85% seen once, with roughly 0.01% in the top ten. The CDR3 runs 14 residues. The ends were cut back, 5 bases at V and 9 bases at J, with 14 bases in the middle. Germline V CDR1 and CDR2: LNHDA, SQIVND (reference sequence). The same sample was also studied in work on human thymus T cells. That study adds: Unrelated individuals had highly overlapping thymic repertoires, as reported in related research.

The sequence derives from a girl less than two years old with a congenital heart defect. Specimen: thymocytes. The J gene is TRBJ1-6, the V gene TRBV19, with a tentative D call TRBD1 (5 bases). The CDR3 DNA reads TGTGCCAGTAGTCATGTAGTGGGGGGTTCACCCCTCCACTTT. It specifies CASSHVVGGSPLHF.